These T cell receptor beta chains were read from a single sample in a study of T cell changes during pregnancy in multiple sclerosis. The data were produced by immunoSEQ multiplex PCR, yet TCRdb's version contains in-frame clones alone and is incomplete. The table lists fewer than 140,000 clones, around 93% of them singletons, with around 1.5% in the top ten. Source: peripheral blood, taken after pregnancy. The receptors come from a female donor with multiple sclerosis, enrolled in a pregnancy study. Both conserved end residues are part of each CDR3. D genes are given only for firm matches. Only some rows state a clone size, as once, few, many or a class for expanded clones.

d_gene: TRBD1
v_gene: TRBV2
abundance: once
j_gene: TRBJ1-1
CDR3aa: CASSPEGQGFPGTEAFF
CDR3nt: TGTGCCAGCAGTCCAGAGGGACAGGGTTTCCCGGGGACTGAAGCTTTCTTT

d_gene: TRBD2
v_gene: TRBV7-9
abundance: .
j_gene: TRBJ2-1
CDR3aa: CALTYSGLAEDNEQFF
CDR3nt: TGTGCCCTGACTTATTCAGGACTAGCGGAGGACAATGAGCAGTTCTTC

d_gene: TRBD2
v_gene: TRBV7-8
abundance: .
j_gene: TRBJ2-1
CDR3aa: CASLDSGGPNNEQFF
CDR3nt: TGTGCCAGCCTGGACAGCGGGGGCCCTAACAATGAGCAGTTCTTC

d_gene: .
v_gene: TRBV27
abundance: many
j_gene: TRBJ1-1
CDR3aa: CASSFRGNTEAFF
CDR3nt: TGTGCCAGCAGTTTTCGAGGGAACACTGAAGCTTTCTTT

d_gene: TRBD1
v_gene: TRBV7-9
abundance: .
j_gene: TRBJ1-2
CDR3aa: CASSRQGDNYGYTF
CDR3nt: TGTGCCAGCAGCCGACAGGGCGATAACTATGGCTACACCTTC

d_gene: .
v_gene: TRBV6-6
abundance: .
j_gene: TRBJ2-2
CDR3aa: CASSSTGGANTGELFF
CDR3nt: TGTGCCAGCAGTTCCACAGGGGGGGCGAACACCGGGGAGCTGTTTTTT

d_gene: .
v_gene: TRBV5-1
abundance: .
j_gene: TRBJ2-1
CDR3aa: CASSKPQGFNEQFF
CDR3nt: TGCGCCAGCAGCAAACCACAGGGCTTCAATGAGCAGTTCTTC

d_gene: TRBD2
v_gene: TRBV5-8
abundance: .
j_gene: TRBJ2-1
CDR3aa: CAVPRGIPYNEQFF
CDR3nt: TGTGCCGTACCGCGGGGGATTCCCTACAATGAGCAGTTCTTC

d_gene: TRBD1
v_gene: TRBV27
abundance: .
j_gene: TRBJ2-3
CDR3aa: CASSFRRTGESDTQYF
CDR3nt: TGTGCCAGCAGTTTCCGCCGGACAGGGGAAAGTGATACGCAGTATTTT

d_gene: TRBD2
v_gene: TRBV5-4
abundance: .
j_gene: TRBJ2-2
CDR3aa: CASRPSGRSTGELFF
CDR3nt: TGTGCCAGCAGACCAAGCGGGAGGAGCACCGGGGAGCTGTTTTTT

d_gene: TRBD1
v_gene: TRBV19
abundance: .
j_gene: TRBJ1-5
CDR3aa: CASSIRGGETGRNQPQHF
CDR3nt: TGTGCCAGTAGTATAAGAGGAGGGGAGACAGGGCGCAATCAGCCCCAGCATTTT

d_gene: .
v_gene: TRBV11-2
abundance: .
j_gene: TRBJ2-6
CDR3aa: CASSPQNSGANVLTF
CDR3nt: TGTGCCAGCAGTCCGCAGAACTCTGGGGCCAACGTCCTGACTTTC

d_gene: .
v_gene: TRBV6-1
abundance: .
j_gene: TRBJ2-1
CDR3aa: CASRFDTLYNEQFF
CDR3nt: TGTGCCAGCAGATTCGACACCCTCTACAATGAGCAGTTCTTC

d_gene: TRBD1
v_gene: TRBV5-8
abundance: .
j_gene: TRBJ1-4
CDR3aa: CASSLVGQGNEKLFF
CDR3nt: TGTGCCAGCAGCTTGGTGGGACAGGGAAATGAAAAACTGTTTTTT

d_gene: .
v_gene: TRBV6-4
abundance: few
j_gene: TRBJ2-1
CDR3aa: CASSDSSDRGGSEQFF
CDR3nt: TGTGCCAGCAGTGACTCGAGCGATAGGGGGGGAAGTGAGCAGTTCTTC

d_gene: TRBD1
v_gene: TRBV5-1
abundance: .
j_gene: TRBJ1-2
CDR3aa: CASSLDRGYNGYTF
CDR3nt: TGCGCCAGCAGCTTGGACAGGGGATATAATGGCTACACCTTC

d_gene: .
v_gene: TRBV5-1
abundance: .
j_gene: TRBJ1-6
CDR3aa: CASSLVPAYNSPLHF
CDR3nt: TGCGCCAGCAGCTTGGTCCCAGCCTATAATTCACCCCTCCACTTT

d_gene: TRBD1
v_gene: TRBV28
abundance: .
j_gene: TRBJ2-2
CDR3aa: CASSLAGGWTGELFF
CDR3nt: TGTGCCAGCAGTTTGGCAGGGGGCTGGACCGGGGAGCTGTTTTTT

d_gene: TRBD2
v_gene: TRBV5-4
abundance: .
j_gene: TRBJ2-7
CDR3aa: CASSLGGGRALAHEQYF
CDR3nt: TGTGCCAGCAGCTTGGGGGGCGGGAGGGCCCTCGCGCATGAGCAGTACTTC

d_gene: .
v_gene: TRBV5-1
abundance: once
j_gene: TRBJ1-2
CDR3aa: CASSLSSGVHGYTF
CDR3nt: TGCGCCAGCAGCTTGTCCTCAGGGGTCCATGGCTACACCTTC

d_gene: .
v_gene: TRBV4-1
abundance: .
j_gene: TRBJ2-4
CDR3aa: CASRDTPRSAKNIQYF
CDR3nt: TGCGCCAGCAGAGATACCCCCCGGTCAGCCAAAAACATTCAGTACTTC

d_gene: .
v_gene: TRBV19
abundance: .
j_gene: TRBJ1-2
CDR3aa: CASKGRYGYTF
CDR3nt: TGTGCCAGTAAGGGGCGATATGGCTACACCTTC

d_gene: .
v_gene: TRBV5-1
abundance: .
j_gene: TRBJ2-2
CDR3aa: CASSLSRDGELFF
CDR3nt: TGCGCCAGCAGCTTAAGCCGCGACGGGGAGCTGTTTTTT

d_gene: .
v_gene: TRBV30
abundance: .
j_gene: TRBJ1-3
CDR3aa: CAWSVGVRGNTIYF
CDR3nt: TGTGCCTGGAGCGTAGGGGTGCGAGGAAACACCATATATTTT

d_gene: .
v_gene: TRBV28
abundance: .
j_gene: TRBJ1-2
CDR3aa: CASSPTMNYGYTF
CDR3nt: TGTGCCAGCAGCCCTACGATGAACTATGGCTACACCTTC

d_gene: .
v_gene: TRBV9
abundance: .
j_gene: TRBJ2-3
CDR3aa: CASSLVGAGRTDTQYF
CDR3nt: TGTGCCAGCAGCCTGGTAGGCGCAGGTCGCACAGATACGCAGTATTTT

d_gene: TRBD1
v_gene: TRBV7-9
abundance: .
j_gene: TRBJ1-2
CDR3aa: CASSFGTGDGYTF
CDR3nt: TGTGCCAGCAGCTTTGGGACAGGGGATGGCTACACCTTC

d_gene: .
v_gene: TRBV7-8
abundance: .
j_gene: TRBJ1-5
CDR3aa: CASSLSPGNQPQHF
CDR3nt: TGTGCCAGCAGCTTAAGCCCGGGCAATCAGCCCCAGCATTTT

d_gene: TRBD1
v_gene: TRBV9
abundance: once
j_gene: TRBJ2-1
CDR3aa: CASSAHLSGTGVNEQFF
CDR3nt: TGTGCCAGCAGCGCCCATCTTTCCGGGACAGGGGTGAATGAGCAGTTCTTC

d_gene: .
v_gene: TRBV7-9
abundance: .
j_gene: TRBJ2-3
CDR3aa: CASSLSIGQTTTDTQYF
CDR3nt: TGTGCCAGCAGCTTATCTATCGGACAGACTACGACAGATACGCAGTATTTT

d_gene: TRBD1
v_gene: TRBV15
abundance: .
j_gene: TRBJ1-1
CDR3aa: CATSRMTGGTEAFF
CDR3nt: TGTGCCACCAGCAGGATGACAGGGGGAACTGAAGCTTTCTTT

d_gene: TRBD1
v_gene: TRBV5-1
abundance: .
j_gene: TRBJ2-2
CDR3aa: CASSGQGAVNTGELFF
CDR3nt: TGCGCCAGCAGCGGGCAGGGGGCTGTCAACACCGGGGAGCTGTTTTTT

d_gene: TRBD2
v_gene: TRBV7-9
abundance: .
j_gene: TRBJ2-7
CDR3aa: CASSSFTGTSAYEQYF
CDR3nt: TGTGCCAGCAGCTCTTTTACCGGGACTAGCGCCTACGAGCAGTACTTC

d_gene: TRBD1
v_gene: TRBV2
abundance: once
j_gene: TRBJ2-5
CDR3aa: CASRPGPGGHQETQYF
CDR3nt: TGTGCAAGCCGGCCCGGGCCAGGGGGCCATCAAGAGACCCAGTACTTC

d_gene: TRBD1
v_gene: TRBV18
abundance: .
j_gene: TRBJ2-3
CDR3aa: CASSPGRRRGKTDTQYF
CDR3nt: TGTGCCAGCTCACCGGGACGGCGCAGGGGGAAAACAGATACGCAGTATTTT

d_gene: .
v_gene: TRBV5-6
abundance: .
j_gene: TRBJ2-3
CDR3aa: CASSFLRSLSTDTQYF
CDR3nt: TGTGCCAGCAGCTTTTTACGCTCCCTAAGCACAGATACGCAGTATTTT

d_gene: TRBD2
v_gene: TRBV13
abundance: .
j_gene: TRBJ2-1
CDR3aa: CASSLPLAGDNEQFF
CDR3nt: TGTGCCAGCAGCTTACCTCTAGCGGGAGACAATGAGCAGTTCTTC

d_gene: .
v_gene: TRBV19
abundance: .
j_gene: TRBJ1-2
CDR3aa: CASSIGRGLNYGYTF
CDR3nt: TGTGCCAGTAGTATCGGGCGGGGCCTTAACTATGGCTACACCTTC

d_gene: TRBD1
v_gene: TRBV6-5
abundance: few
j_gene: TRBJ1-1
CDR3aa: CASRNRGHNTEAFF
CDR3nt: TGTGCCAGCAGGAACAGGGGGCATAACACTGAAGCTTTCTTT

d_gene: .
v_gene: TRBV7-2
abundance: .
j_gene: TRBJ1-6
CDR3aa: CASSLRGGPHHSPLHF
CDR3nt: TGTGCCAGCAGCTTACGGGGGGGGCCGCATCATTCACCCCTCCACTTT

d_gene: TRBD1
v_gene: TRBV5-1
abundance: .
j_gene: TRBJ1-1
CDR3aa: CASSRGQGATEAFF
CDR3nt: TGCGCCAGCAGCCGAGGACAGGGGGCGACTGAAGCTTTCTTT

d_gene: TRBD1
v_gene: TRBV4-1
abundance: .
j_gene: TRBJ1-2
CDR3aa: CASSHGQALPGYTF
CDR3nt: TGCGCCAGCAGCCACGGACAGGCCCTACCTGGCTACACCTTC